These 16 T cell receptor beta chains originate from one sample sequenced in a study of blood T cell repertoires in COVID-19 (dated by TCRdb to the early 2020s). Preparation of the library involved the immunoSEQ multiplex PCR assay. Sourced from immuneACCESS, this table was stored by TCRdb with only in-frame sequences that have V and J called. A share of the clones is absent; for the studies checked, an unresolved V gene accounts for under half, and the remainder has no known explanation. This sample is represented by some 230,000 clones; 70% to 85% of them were singletons. Jointly, the top ten make up about 1.3% of the sample. The sample was PBMCs or T cells enriched from blood (not recorded which). Source of these receptors: a woman in her forties with acute COVID-19.

V usage is TRBV5-4 and J usage is TRBJ1-1, with D perhaps matching TRBD1 (5 bases). V dropped 7 bases and J dropped 4 bases, with 14 bases sitting between them. Germline values: CDR1 SGHNT, CDR2 YYREEE (reference sequence). The CDR3 loop spans 13 amino acids. The CDR3 DNA sequence: TGTGCCAGCTTGCGGGTCGGGGGCACTGAAGCTTTCTTT. Its translation is CASLRVGGTEAFF. Full variable domain (rest looked up from reference TRBV5-4 and TRBJ1-1): ETGVTQSPTHLIKTRGQQVTLRCSSQSGHNTVSWYQQALGQGPQFIFQYYREEENGRGNFPPRFSGLQFPNYSSELNVNALELDDSALYLCASLRVGGTEAFFGQGTRLTVV.

In this sample, this clone turned up once. The chain is built from TRBV5-1 and TRBJ1-6; possible D gene TRBD1, 6 bases. Deletions cut 6 bases from V and 9 bases from J, with 16 bases between. Germline CDR1 and CDR2: SGHRS and YFSETQ. There are 14 residues in the CDR3. CDR3: CASTLAQGTSPLHF. The DNA for the CDR3 is TGCGCCAGCACCCTAGCCCAGGGGACTTCACCCCTCCACTTT.

The genes are TRBV2 and TRBJ1-5; 11 nucleotides match TRBD1. Germline V gene data show CDR1 as SNHLY and CDR2 as FYNNEI. The CDR3 runs to 17 residues. Trimming at V came to 7 bases and at J to 7 bases, leaving 15 bases not matched to a gene. The CDR3 DNA reads as TGTGCCAGCACCCTGGTGAGGGGACAGGGGGTTTGGCAGCCCCAGCATTTT. This translates into CASTLVRGQGVWQPQHF.

This rearrangement joins TRBV28 to TRBJ1-2; TRBD1 matches at 8 bases. Trimming cost V 6 bases and J 0 bases; bases outside gene matches: 3. The CDR3 length is 14 residues. Per germline, CDR1 MDHEN and CDR2 SYDVKM. CDR3 region: CASRKQGANYGYTF. CDR3 sequence (DNA): TGTGCCAGCAGGAAACAGGGGGCTAACTATGGCTACACCTTC.

This sequence joins TRBV5-1 and TRBJ2-3, with D maybe TRBD2 (6 bases). This CDR3 has 13 residues. Trimming took 4 bases from V and 4 from J, leaving 10 bases between them. Germline CDR1 and CDR2: SGHRS and YFSETQ. The CDR3 nucleotides read TGCGCCAGCAGCCCGGGACTTTCAGATACGCAGTATTTT. Translation gives CASSPGLSDTQYF.

The chain employs TRBV19 and TRBJ2-6; 11 bases align to TRBD1. The CDR3 contains 17 residues. J was trimmed by 0 bases and V by 4 bases; bases with no gene match: 2. Germline values: CDR1 LNHDA, CDR2 SQIVND (reference sequence). Here the CDR3 DNA reads TGTGCCAGTAGTAGGACAGGGGGCTACTCTGGGGCCAACGTCCTGACTTTC. This codes for CASSRTGGYSGANVLTF.

The chain carries TRBV7-2 and TRBJ2-3, with TRBD2 matching over 7 bases. V gave up 0 bases and J gave up 2 bases; unmatched junction bases: 5. Germline values: CDR1 SGHTA, CDR2 FQGNSA. The CDR3 is made up of 16 amino acids. In DNA, the CDR3 is TGTGCCAGCAGCTTAGCGGAACGGGACTACACAGATACGCAGTATTTT. Amino acids: CASSLAERDYTDTQYF.

J is TRBJ2-2 and V is TRBV2; TRBD2 might be the D (5 bases). V lost 7 bases, J lost 4 bases, and 10 bases lay in between. The germline V gene encodes CDR1 SNHLY and CDR2 FYNNEI. The length of the CDR3 is 13 residues. CDR3 amino acids: CASTPSRTGELFF. The DNA of the CDR3 is TGTGCCAGCACCCCTAGCCGCACCGGGGAGCTGTTTTTT. Full variable domain (remainder filled in from reference TRBV2 and TRBJ2-2): EPEVTQTPSHQVTQMGQEVILRCVPISNHLYFYWYRQILGQKVEFLVSFYNNEISEKSEIFDDQFSVERPDGSNFTLKIRSTKLEDSAMYFCASTPSRTGELFFGEGSRLTVL.

The chain couples TRBV4-3 to TRBJ2-1; TRBD1 agrees at 11 bases. Germline lookup yields CDR1 LGHNA and CDR2 YSLEER. Trimming took 5 bases from V and 4 from J; bases not matched to a gene: 10. This CDR3 has 17 residues. The CDR3 region has the DNA TGCGCCAGCAGCACGGGATTGGGACAGGGGGTGTACAATGAGCAGTTCTTC. Encoded protein: CASSTGLGQGVYNEQFF.

This rearrangement joins TRBV25-1 to TRBJ2-3, with 10 bases matching TRBD2. The CDR3 runs 15 residues. CDR1 is MGHDK, CDR2 SYGVNS, per germline. Trimming took 3 bases from V and 6 from J; bases not matched to a gene: 6. CDR3 protein: CASSDLAGVWDTQYF. Written as DNA, the CDR3 is TGTGCCAGCAGTGATCTAGCGGGAGTTTGGGATACGCAGTATTTT.

Regarding this clone: The sample contains more than one DNA sequence encoding this CDR3. This chain joins TRBV19 and TRBJ2-1; maybe TRBD2 (6 bases). This CDR3 comprises 12 residues. Germline assignment: CDR1 LNHDA and CDR2 SQIVND (reference sequence). V was trimmed by 3 bases and J by 7 bases, leaving 7 bases between them. CDR3 sequence (DNA): TGTGCCAGTAGTATCGGGGGAAATGAGCAGTTCTTC. Amino acid sequence: CASSIGGNEQFF.

This rearrangement joins TRBV5-6 to TRBJ1-5; D possibly corresponds to TRBD1 (6 bases). The CDR3 totals 13 residues. V lost 3 bases and J lost 7, with 11 bases in between. Germline V CDR1 and CDR2: SGHDT, YYEEEE. CDR3 protein: CASSYGTGQPQHF. Here the CDR3 DNA reads TGTGCCAGCAGCTATGGAACAGGGCAGCCCCAGCATTTT.

V and J are TRBV7-9 and TRBJ2-1, with a tentative D call TRBD2 (6 bases). In germline, CDR1 is SEHNR, CDR2 FQNEAQ (reference sequence). The CDR3 contains 16 residues. Trimming took 5 bases from V and 0 from J, leaving 14 bases between them. CDR3 nucleotide sequence: TGTGCCAGCAGCCGGCGGGCGGGAATCTCCTACAATGAGCAGTTCTTC. It is translated as CASSRRAGISYNEQFF. The full variable domain, its missing parts supplied by reference TRBV7-9 and TRBJ2-1, is DTGVSQNPRHKITKRGQNVTFRCDPISEHNRLYWYRQTLGQGPEFLTYFQNEAQLEKSRLLSDRFSAERPKGSFSTLEIQRTEQGDSAMYLCASSRRAGISYNEQFFGPGTRLTVL.

V and J are TRBV4-1 and TRBJ1-6, with 7 positions matching TRBD1. This CDR3 contains 14 residues. The germline gives CDR1 MGHRA, CDR2 YSYEKL. V was clipped by 4 bases and J by 7 bases; unmatched bases: 4. The CDR3 loop is CASSLPGQNSPLHF. The CDR3 DNA is TGCGCCAGCAGCCTCCCGGGACAGAATTCACCCCTCCACTTT.

The J gene is TRBJ1-5, the V gene TRBV9, with D unresolved. Trimming took off 1 base at V and 4 bases at J, with 6 bases between the two ends. The CDR3 is 13 residues long. The V gene's germline CDR1 is SGDLS and CDR2 YYNGEE. The CDR3 spells CASSVSGNQPQHF. In DNA, the CDR3 is TGTGCCAGCAGCGTATCCGGGAATCAGCCCCAGCATTTT.

CDR3 region: CASSQMVANQPQHF. DNA for the CDR3: TGCGCCAGCAGCCAAATGGTGGCCAATCAGCCCCAGCATTTT. V and J are TRBV4-1 and TRBJ1-5; D call uncertain. CDR3 length equals 14 residues. V was trimmed by 2 bases and J by 3 bases, leaving 8 bases between them. Germline V CDR1 and CDR2: MGHRA, YSYEKL.